These 29 T cell receptor beta chains came from one sample sequenced in a study of blood T cell repertoires in COVID-19. The repertoire was sequenced with immunoSEQ multiplex PCR; TCRdb's copy has only in-frame clones and lacks some. The table has about 240,000 clones, 82% seen once; the top ten hold approximately 8.4%. Sequencing was carried out using peripheral blood. The receptors stem from an elderly woman with COVID-19, enrolled during active disease.

The chain links TRBV12-5 to TRBJ1-5; D is uncertain. The CDR3 has 13 amino acids. The germline gives CDR1 LGHNT, CDR2 FRNRAP. V gave up 1 base and J gave up 4 bases, with 5 bases separating them. The CDR3 loop is CASGLDENQPQHF. CDR3 coding DNA: TGTGCTAGTGGTTTGGACGAGAATCAGCCCCAGCATTTT. The entire variable domain, with the rest obtained from reference TRBV12-5 and TRBJ1-5, is as follows: DARVTQTPRHKVTEMGQEVTMRCQPILGHNTVFWYRQTMMQGLELLAYFRNRAPLDDSGMPKDRFSAEMPDATLATLKIQPSEPRDSAVYFCASGLDENQPQHFGDGTRLSIL.

This chain links TRBV3-1 (or the pseudogene TRBV3-2) with TRBJ2-4, with 7 bases matching TRBD1. Germline V gene sequence: CDR1 LGHDT, CDR2 YNNKEL (reference sequence). The CDR3 is 13 residues long. V shed 4 bases, J shed 12 bases, and the junction held 9 bases outside the gene matches. This CDR3 reads CASSRDRQGHQYF. CDR3 nucleotides: TGTGCCAGCAGCCGCGACCGACAGGGTCATCAGTACTTC.

The chain combines TRBV19 with TRBJ2-3; 7 bases are a match to TRBD1. Germline trimming cut 1 base from V and 6 bases from J; bases unmatched to any gene: 4. This CDR3 spans 14 amino acids. The V gene's germline CDR1 is LNHDA and CDR2 SQIVND (reference sequence). This chain's CDR3 is CASSIGQGWDTQYF. The CDR3 nucleotides are TGTGCCAGTAGTATAGGACAGGGCTGGGATACGCAGTATTTT.

This clone was observed once. The V gene is TRBV15, the J gene TRBJ1-4; D is undetermined. Trimming pared 5 bases from V and 8 bases from J, leaving 18 bases between. CDR3 length: 15 residues. The germline gives CDR1 LNHNV, CDR2 YYDKDF (reference sequence). Written as DNA, the CDR3 is TGTGCCACCAGCGATGTGGGGAGGGAACGGGAAAAACTGTTTTTT. Translated, it gives CATSDVGREREKLFF.

This clone was detected once. The V and J genes are TRBV7-3 and TRBJ1-2, with a tentative D call TRBD1 (5 bases). The CDR3 loop spans 13 amino acids. The V end lost 8 bases, the J end lost 2 bases, and 12 bases lay between the germline ends. CDR1 and CDR2 from the germline V gene are SGHTA and FQGTGA. In DNA form, the CDR3 reads TGTGCCAGCTCACAGGCATCCAACTATGGCTACACCTTC. Protein product: CASSQASNYGYTF. Full variable domain (outside the CDR3, taken from reference TRBV7-3 and TRBJ1-2): GAGVSQTPSNKVTEKGKYVELRCDPISGHTALYWYRQSLGQGPEFLIYFQGTGAADDSGLPNDRFFAVRPEGSVSTLKIQRTERGDSAVYLCASSQASNYGYTFGSGTRLTVV.

A remark on this clone: Other nucleotide sequences in the sample specify the same CDR3. As DNA, the CDR3 is TGTGCCAGCAGCTTAGCGCGGGGGTCAGGAAACACCATATATTTT. Translated: CASSLARGSGNTIYF. The V and J genes are TRBV7-9 and TRBJ1-3, with TRBD1 as a possible D gene (5 bases). CDR1 and CDR2 from the germline V gene are SEHNR and FQNEAQ (reference sequence). This CDR3 is 15 amino acids long. Trimming stripped 0 bases from V and 4 bases from J, with 10 bases between. Full variable domain (remainder filled in from reference TRBV7-9 and TRBJ1-3): DTGVSQNPRHKITKRGQNVTFRCDPISEHNRLYWYRQTLGQGPEFLTYFQNEAQLEKSRLLSDRFSAERPKGSFSTLEIQRTEQGDSAMYLCASSLARGSGNTIYFGEGSWLTVV.

The rearrangement joins TRBV6-5 to TRBJ2-5, with D possibly matching TRBD1 (5 bases). Per germline, CDR1 MNHEY and CDR2 SVGAGI. V was trimmed by 0 bases and J by 4 bases, leaving 12 bases between them. The CDR3 sequence is 15 residues long. The DNA for the CDR3 is TGTGCCAGCAGTTACTCGGAGAGCACAGGAGAGACCCAGTACTTC. Protein: CASSYSESTGETQYF.

The chain carries TRBV7-2 and TRBJ2-3; TRBD1 might be the D (6 bases). CDR1 is SGHTA and CDR2 is FQGNSA in the germline V gene. The CDR3 sequence is 16 residues long. V lost 1 base, J lost 5 bases, and 16 bases lay in between. This chain's CDR3 is CASSLGPSLGGDTQYF. The CDR3 nucleotides read TGTGCCAGCAGCTTAGGACCATCTTTAGGGGGAGATACGCAGTATTTT.

The chain combines TRBV15 with TRBJ2-2; TRBD2 matches 16 bases. V lost 3 bases, J lost 5 bases, and 3 bases stayed unmatched. CDR1 and CDR2 from the germline V gene are LNHNV and YYDKDF (reference sequence). This CDR3 region has 17 residues. The CDR3 DNA reads as TGTGCCACCAGCAGGGGACTAGCGGGAGGGGGTACCGGGGAGCTGTTTTTT. It specifies CATSRGLAGGGTGELFF.

This clone showed up just a few times. The junction and the germline gene differ at one end; a read error may be behind it. The rearrangement links TRBV11-2 to TRBJ1-1; D might be TRBD1 (5 bases). Germline V lookup: CDR1 SGHAT, CDR2 FQNNGV. The CDR3 runs to 13 residues. This CDR3 reads CASSLGLNAEAFF. DNA for the CDR3: TGTGCCAGCAGCCTGGGACTGAACGCTGAAGCTTTCTTT. The full variable domain, with the rest looked up from reference TRBV11-2 and TRBJ1-1, is EAGVAQSPRYKIIEKRQSVAFWCNPISGHATLYWYQQILGQGPKLLIQFQNNGVVDDSQLPKDRFSAERLKGVDSTLKIQPAKLEDSAVYLCASSLGLNAEAFFGQGTRLTVV.

This clone was seen once. This chain links TRBV6-5 with TRBJ1-3; tentatively, D is TRBD1 (5 bases). Germline lookup yields CDR1 MNHEY and CDR2 SVGAGI. Between the trimmed V and J ends, which lost 5 bases and 0 bases, there was a span of 11 bases. CDR3 size: 15 residues. The CDR3 DNA follows: TGTGCCAGCAGTCCTACAGGAGACTCTGGAAACACCATATATTTT. Its translation: CASSPTGDSGNTIYF.

The V gene is TRBV18, the J gene TRBJ2-5, with D perhaps TRBD2 (5 bases). Trimming shortened V by 0 bases and J by 4 bases, and 6 bases separated the two germline ends. Germline CDR1 KGHSH, CDR2 LQKENI. This CDR3 contains 13 residues. The CDR3 DNA follows: TGTGCCAGCTCACCACCAGGGAGAGAGACCCAGTACTTC. Its protein product is CASSPPGRETQYF.

The chain links TRBV30 to TRBJ2-2; 7 bases fit TRBD2. Unmatched junction bases numbered 12, after V lost 7 bases and J lost 1 base. The CDR3 spans 16 residues. CDR1 is GTSNPN and CDR2 is SVGIG in the germline V gene (reference sequence). The CDR3 region is CASHRRGGGNTGELFF. Written as DNA, the CDR3 is TGTGCCTCCCACCGGCGCGGCGGGGGGAACACCGGGGAGCTGTTTTTT.

The gene calls are TRBV7-9 and TRBJ2-1; D perhaps matches TRBD1 (5 bases). Trimming took off 1 base at V and 14 bases at J, with 15 bases between the two ends. The CDR3 is 13 amino acids. The germline CDR1 and CDR2 sequences are SEHNR and FQNEAQ (reference sequence). CDR3 amino acids: CASSLVLRAPKFF. The DNA for the CDR3 is TGTGCCAGCAGCTTAGTTCTCAGGGCCCCTAAGTTCTTC.

J is TRBJ1-3 and V is TRBV28; 7 bases match TRBD1. CDR3 length: 14 amino acids. Germline CDR1 reads MDHEN; CDR2 reads SYDVKM. Germline trimming cut 7 bases from V and 2 bases from J; bases unmatched to any gene: 5. CDR3 protein: CASTKQGAGNTIYF. CDR3 nucleotides: TGTGCCAGCACTAAGCAGGGGGCTGGAAACACCATATATTTT.

This chain connects TRBV28 to TRBJ1-6; no reliable D call. The CDR3 is 12 amino acids. Looked up from germline, CDR1 is MDHEN and CDR2 is SYDVKM. The V gene lost 6 bases and the J gene lost 9 bases, with 9 bases spanning the gap. The CDR3 region has the DNA TGTGCCAGCAGCCCTCGTCCTTCACCCCTCCACTTT. It translates to CASSPRPSPLHF.

This chain connects TRBV11-2 to TRBJ2-7; 10 positions match TRBD1. The CDR3 has 15 amino acids. Trimming removed 5 bases from V and 4 bases from J; junction bases left unmatched: 8. Germline V gene sequence: CDR1 SGHAT, CDR2 FQNNGV. In DNA, the CDR3 is TGTGCCAGCAGCACCGGACAGGGGGGTATTTACGAGCAGTACTTC. Its protein product is CASSTGQGGIYEQYF.

The chain uses TRBV29-1 and TRBJ1-2, with D uncertain. The V end was cut by 0 bases, the J end by 7 bases, with 15 bases between. Germline V CDR1 and CDR2: SQVTM, ANQGSEA. This CDR3 region has 14 residues. In nucleotides, the CDR3 is TGCAGCGTTGAAGATGGTCTGGGAGGGTTTGGCTACACCTTC. Its protein is CSVEDGLGGFGYTF.

This clone was seen only once. The chain recombines TRBV12-3 or TRBV12-4 with TRBJ2-7; D unresolved. With 6 bases removed from V and 6 bases from J, the gap between germline ends came to 12 bases. The CDR3 spans 12 residues. CDR3 in DNA: TGTGCCAGCAGCCGGGTCCAGAGCGAGCAGTACTTC. It codes for CASSRVQSEQYF.

This clone appeared a single time. The rearrangement uses TRBV5-4 and TRBJ1-2; 7 nucleotides agree with TRBD1. The J segment lost 10 bases and the V segment lost 2 bases, leaving 5 bases of the junction unmatched. The CDR3 has 12 residues. Germline V gene data show CDR1 as SGHNT and CDR2 as YYREEE (reference sequence). The CDR3 reads CASSFGTADYTF. CDR3 coding DNA: TGTGCCAGCAGCTTCGGGACAGCGGACTACACCTTC. Looking up the rest from reference TRBV5-4 and TRBJ1-2 gives the full variable domain: ETGVTQSPTHLIKTRGQQVTLRCSSQSGHNTVSWYQQALGQGPQFIFQYYREEENGRGNFPPRFSGLQFPNYSSELNVNALELDDSALYLCASSFGTADYTFGSGTRLTVV.

The chain joins TRBV5-6 to TRBJ2-7; 9 bases are a match to TRBD1. The CDR3 is 12 amino acids. Germline V gene sequence: CDR1 SGHDT, CDR2 YYEEEE. J gave up 11 bases and V 4 bases, and 7 bases lay outside the gene matches. DNA of the CDR3: TGTGCCAGCAGCCAACACCGGGACAGGGAGTACTTC. Translating it yields CASSQHRDREYF.

The chain couples TRBV2 to TRBJ2-1; weak D call: TRBD2 (5 bases). This CDR3 spans 14 amino acids. The germline CDR1 and CDR2 sequences are SNHLY and FYNNEI. V shed 10 bases and J shed 0 bases, with 13 bases lying between them. The chain's CDR3 is CAIKTGSSYNEQFF. CDR3 nucleotide sequence: TGTGCCATCAAGACTGGGAGCTCCTACAATGAGCAGTTCTTC.

V gene TRBV29-1 combines with J gene TRBJ2-1, with 9 positions matching TRBD2. The CDR3 extends over 11 amino acids. The V and J ends lost 6 bases and 6 bases, in that order; junction bases with no gene match: 0. Germline V gene sequence: CDR1 SQVTM, CDR2 ANQGSEA. CDR3 DNA: TGCAGCGTGACTAGCGGCAATGAGCAGTTCTTC. Encoded protein: CSVTSGNEQFF.

This clone was recorded once. This rearrangement joins TRBV19 to TRBJ1-6; 8 bases map to TRBD1. This CDR3 contains 16 residues. Germline CDR1 and CDR2: LNHDA and SQIVND (reference sequence). After removal of 4 bases from V and 9 bases from J, the junction contained 11 bases not matched to a gene. CDR3 region: CASSTLSRGQVSPLHF. The DNA of the CDR3 is TGTGCCAGTAGTACTCTTTCCAGGGGGCAAGTTTCACCCCTCCACTTT.

The chain joins TRBV10-3 to TRBJ1-6; possibly TRBD1 for D (5 bases). CDR3 length: 15 amino acids. The V and J ends lost 4 bases and 8 bases respectively, with 15 bases between them. Germline V CDR1 and CDR2: ENHRY, SYGVKD. CDR3 amino acids: CAISASGTDYSPLHF. The CDR3 DNA is TGTGCCATCAGTGCCTCCGGGACTGATTATTCACCCCTCCACTTT.

V and J are TRBV23-1 and TRBJ2-2; 11 bases agree with TRBD1. TRBV23-1 is annotated as an ORF whose role is uncertain. Germline trimming cut 0 bases from V and 5 bases from J; bases unmatched to any gene: 2. This CDR3 comprises 16 residues. Written as DNA, the CDR3 is TGCGCCAGCAGTCAATCAGGGACAGGGGGTACCGGGGAGCTGTTTTTT. The encoded protein is CASSQSGTGGTGELFF.

The table lists this clone with a count of one. The chain employs TRBV11-1 and TRBJ1-1; D remains ambiguous. This CDR3 spans 13 amino acids. The V gene lost 7 bases and the J gene lost 1 base, with 10 bases spanning the gap. Germline CDR1 is SGHAT and CDR2 is FQDESV (reference sequence). CDR3 loop: CASILRGNTEAFF. The CDR3 nucleotides are TGTGCCAGCATCCTCCGGGGGAACACTGAAGCTTTCTTT.

The CDR3 protein is CAWSRELGEKLFF. CDR3 nucleotides: TGTGCCTGGAGTAGGGAGCTAGGGGAAAAACTGTTTTTT. The chain has TRBV30 and TRBJ1-4, with no clear D. The V end lost 2 bases, the J end lost 8 bases, and 12 bases lay between the germline ends. The CDR3 extends over 13 amino acids. Germline lookup yields CDR1 GTSNPN and CDR2 SVGIG (reference sequence).

The rearrangement links TRBV28 to TRBJ1-5, with a weak D call TRBD1 (6 bases). Per germline, CDR1 MDHEN and CDR2 SYDVKM. Deletions cut 2 bases from V and 2 bases from J, with 13 bases between. The CDR3 runs to 16 residues. The CDR3 coding sequence is TGTGCCAGCAGTTTAGGGGGCATCGAGGGCAATCAGCCCCAGCATTTT. This gives the protein CASSLGGIEGNQPQHF.